This T cell receptor (beta chain) emerged from a study of T cells in Graves' hyperthyroidism and ophthalmopathy. CDR1 and CDR2 (germline): SGHRS, YFSETQ. The CDR3 sequence is 14 residues long. Stable Graves' hyperthyroidism meant no ophthalmopathy progression within 18 months. It was RNA transcripts that yielded the amplified TCR beta CDR3 regions. First-round RT-PCR of the TCR CDR3 relied on the HTBI primer set. TCRdb processed the multiplex PCR reads anew with MiXCR; each CDR3 protein has one entry. The sample lists about 92,000 distinct CDR3 sequences, roughly 49% occurring once. Whole-study results and caveats: The model's output predicted ophthalmopathy at a median of 6.5 months prior to onset. Ophthalmopathy and stable hyperthyroidism were told apart by a 13 V-J model.

Details on this clonotype: Its antigen is unknown. A read error may be the cause here, since a much bigger clone is one base away.

This receptor was obtained from a woman aged 40 to 50 with Graves' hyperthyroidism. V and J are TRBV5-1 and TRBJ2-7; TRBD2 aligns across 7 bases. Sequencing was performed on blood. In DNA, the CDR3 is TGCGCCGGCAGCCGTTCCGGGGGGTCCTACGAGCAGTACTTC. As protein: CAGSRSGGSYEQYF.